Below, 5 T cell receptor beta chains from the same sample are listed, as sequenced in a study of T cells expressing NK-cell markers. For each CDR3 protein, TCRdb gives one entry from its re-call of the 5' RACE reads, without DNA. This table lists 500,000 to 600,000 distinct CDR3 sequences. The sample was blood T cells: a sorted CD56 or NKG2C T cell subset, CD4+ or CD8+ T cells, or bulk PBMC T cells (not recorded which). The receptors derive from a man younger than 30 in good health.

The chain employs TRBV2 and TRBJ2-1; lacking DNA, the TRBD2 call made by TCRdb goes unchecked. The length of the CDR3 is 14 residues. The germline V gene has CDR1 SNHLY and CDR2 FYNNEI. The CDR3 loop is CASGLAGLSNEQFF. The whole variable domain, remainder taken from reference TRBV2 and TRBJ2-1, is EPEVTQTPSHQVTQMGQEVILRCVPISNHLYFYWYRQILGQKVEFLVSFYNNEISEKSEIFDDQFSVERPDGSNFTLKIRSTKLEDSAMYFCASGLAGLSNEQFFGPGTRLTVL.

The chain uses TRBV7-9 and TRBJ1-5; TCRdb gives TRBD1 as the D gene, but with no DNA this cannot be confirmed. The CDR3 is 12 residues long. Germline CDR1 SEHNR, CDR2 FQNEAQ (reference sequence). The CDR3 loop is CASSKGDQPQHF.

V and J are TRBV3-1 and TRBJ2-1; lacking DNA, the TRBD1 call made by TCRdb goes unchecked. The CDR3 has 15 residues. From germline, CDR1 is LGHDT and CDR2 YNNKEL (reference sequence). The CDR3 sequence: CASSGRLALRTEQFF.

The rearrangement joins TRBV6-5 to TRBJ2-3; lacking DNA, the TRBD2 call made by TCRdb goes unchecked. The CDR3 consists of 16 residues. Germline V gene sequence: CDR1 MNHEY, CDR2 SVGAGI. CDR3 sequence reads: CASSYSILAGPDTQYF.

J is TRBJ2-3 and V is TRBV20-1. This CDR3 spans 11 amino acids. Germline loops: CDR1 DFQATT, CDR2 SNEGSKA (reference sequence). CDR3 in amino acids: CSARWSATQYF.